These 22 T cell receptor beta chains were sequenced from one sample in a study of cytomegalovirus exposure and HLA in healthy donors. The PCR used 60 Vbeta and 13 Jbeta primers. Clones were read by immunoSEQ multiplex PCR, and TCRdb kept only the in-frame ones, dropping some. There are about 150,000 clones in the sample; 80% to 85% occur only once, and 0.95% to 1.5% lies in the top ten. The sample taken for sequencing was PBMCs. Receptor source: a boy younger than 10 in good health and CMV-seronegative.

The chain uses TRBV7-2 and TRBJ2-2; TRBD1 aligns across 7 bases. Germline V gene data show CDR1 as SGHTA and CDR2 as FQGNSA. This CDR3 spans 15 amino acids. V was clipped by 6 bases and J by 2 bases; unmatched bases: 6. The CDR3 spells CASSRDSSNTGELFF. The CDR3 bases are TGTGCCAGCAGTCGGGACAGCTCCAACACCGGGGAGCTGTTTTTT. The whole variable domain, remainder taken from reference TRBV7-2 and TRBJ2-2, is GAGVSQSPSNKVTEKGKDVELRCDPISGHTALYWYRQSLGQGLEFLIYFQGNSAPDKSGLPSDRFSAERTGGSVSTLTIQRTQQEDSAVYLCASSRDSSNTGELFFGEGSRLTVL.

The chain uses TRBV9 and TRBJ1-1, with a weak D call TRBD1 (6 bases). CDR1 SGDLS and CDR2 YYNGEE come from the germline V gene. CDR3 length equals 13 residues. Trimming took off 4 bases at V and 3 bases at J, with 10 bases between the two ends. The CDR3 sequence is CASSPHRDTEAFF. CDR3 DNA: TGTGCCAGCAGCCCACACAGGGACACTGAAGCTTTCTTT.

This chain uses TRBV7-2 with TRBJ2-2; 10 bases align to TRBD2. Germline values: CDR1 SGHTA, CDR2 FQGNSA. The V gene end was trimmed by 5 bases and the J gene end by 0 bases; junction bases not matched to a gene: 9. This CDR3 has 18 residues. The CDR3 nucleotides are TGTGCCAGCAGCCGGTGGTCTAGCGGGGGAGCGAACACCGGGGAGCTGTTTTTT. Its translation: CASSRWSSGGANTGELFF.

The rearrangement uses TRBV4-1 and TRBJ2-4, with D uncertain. Germline values: CDR1 MGHRA, CDR2 YSYEKL. CDR3 length equals 14 residues. Trimming stripped 8 bases from V and 0 bases from J, with 11 bases between. The CDR3 loop reads CASGEILAKNIQYF. CDR3 sequence (DNA): TGCGCCAGCGGAGAGATCCTAGCCAAAAACATTCAGTACTTC.

CDR3 nucleotide sequence: TGTGCCAGCAACCCATCAGCGGGAGGTTACAATGAGCAGTTCTTC. It encodes CASNPSAGGYNEQFF. The chain recombines TRBV6-1 with TRBJ2-1; 9 positions match TRBD2. The CDR3 runs to 15 residues. The junction had 8 bases not matched to a gene; V was cut back by 7 bases and J by 4 bases. Germline loops: CDR1 MNHNS, CDR2 SASEGT.

The chain combines TRBV6-5 with TRBJ2-3; D is perhaps TRBD1 (6 bases). Germline CDR1 MNHEY, CDR2 SVGAGI. The CDR3 is 13 amino acids. Between the trimmed V and J ends, which lost 5 bases and 4 bases, there was a span of 10 bases. CDR3 in DNA: TGTGCCAGCAGTCCCTACAGGGCAGATACGCAGTATTTT. Residues: CASSPYRADTQYF.

CDR3 DNA: TGTGCCAGCAGCCTTAGGACATCCTATGGCTACACCTTC. This encodes CASSLRTSYGYTF. This sequence joins TRBV5-4 and TRBJ1-2, with TRBD1 as a possible D gene (5 bases). CDR3 size: 13 residues. The V gene's germline CDR1 is SGHNT and CDR2 YYREEE (reference sequence). The V gene lost 4 bases and the J gene lost 4 bases, with 11 bases spanning the gap.

The chain joins TRBV7-9 to TRBJ2-7; maybe TRBD2 (5 bases). The CDR3 covers 13 residues. Trimming cost V 5 bases and J 2 bases, with 10 bases left between them. Per germline, CDR1 SEHNR and CDR2 FQNEAQ (reference sequence). The CDR3 is CASSREGTYEQYV. CDR3 nucleotides: TGTGCCAGCAGCCGCGAGGGTACCTACGAGCAGTACGTC.

The rearrangement joins TRBV5-4 to TRBJ1-2; the match to TRBD1 covers 12 bases. The V gene's germline CDR1 is SGHNT and CDR2 YYREEE (reference sequence). The junction had 3 bases not matched to a gene; V was cut back by 4 bases and J by 2 bases. The CDR3 totals 15 residues. The CDR3 sequence is CASSLGQGANYGYTF. CDR3 in DNA: TGTGCCAGCAGCCTGGGACAGGGGGCAAACTATGGCTACACCTTC.

This chain links TRBV9 with TRBJ2-1; TRBD2 matches 14 bases. The CDR3 length is 16 residues. Germline CDR1 reads SGDLS; CDR2 reads YYNGEE. Germline trimming cut 3 bases from V and 8 bases from J; bases unmatched to any gene: 7. The chain's CDR3 is CASSAPGLAGVDEQFF. CDR3 DNA sequence: TGTGCCAGCAGCGCCCCGGGACTAGCGGGAGTGGATGAGCAGTTCTTC.

This rearrangement joins TRBV18 to TRBJ2-7; TRBD2 might be the D (5 bases). CDR3 length: 14 amino acids. Germline V lookup: CDR1 KGHSH, CDR2 LQKENI. Trimming cost V 6 bases and J 1 base, with 13 bases left between them. The CDR3 region has the DNA TGTGCCAGCTCGCCCGGGGAGAAATCCTACGAGCAGTACTTC. Its protein is CASSPGEKSYEQYF.

V is TRBV15 and J is TRBJ1-1; D is possibly TRBD1 (5 bases). The CDR3 extends over 12 amino acids. Germline CDR1 is LNHNV and CDR2 is YYDKDF (reference sequence). The ends were cut back, 5 bases at V and 4 bases at J, with 8 bases in the middle. The CDR3 protein is CATSQGFTEAFF. Written as DNA, the CDR3 is TGTGCCACCAGCCAGGGTTTCACTGAAGCTTTCTTT.

The chain has TRBV30 and TRBJ2-1, with D perhaps matching TRBD1 (7 bases). In germline, CDR1 is GTSNPN, CDR2 SVGIG (reference sequence). Trimming took 2 bases from V and 4 from J, leaving 18 bases between them. The CDR3 loop spans 16 amino acids. In nucleotides, the CDR3 is TGTGCCTGGAGTCCCTCAGGGGGACTCCATTACAATGAGCAGTTCTTC. Its protein product is CAWSPSGGLHYNEQFF.

The sample holds one count of this clone. The V gene is TRBV19, the J gene TRBJ2-7, with 7 bases aligning to TRBD1. Germline V gene sequence: CDR1 LNHDA, CDR2 SQIVND (reference sequence). V was pared by 5 bases and J by 0 bases, with 7 bases of the junction left unmatched. There are 15 residues in the CDR3. CDR3 bases: TGTGCCAGTAGTCCCGGGGACAGCAGCTCCTACGAGCAGTACTTC. This translates into CASSPGDSSSYEQYF.

This clone was counted a few times. The chain carries TRBV7-2 and TRBJ2-3; D is perhaps TRBD1 (6 bases). The germline CDR1 and CDR2 sequences are SGHTA and FQGNSA. V lost 6 bases and J lost 7, with 14 bases in between. The CDR3 runs 13 residues. The CDR3 region has the DNA TGTGCCAGCAGAAGGACAGCCGGTCATACGCAGTATTTT. Its translation is CASRRTAGHTQYF.

V gene TRBV4-1 combines with J gene TRBJ1-5, with D possibly TRBD1 on 5 matching bases. Germline values: CDR1 MGHRA, CDR2 YSYEKL. Trimming cost V 5 bases and J 3 bases, with 11 bases left between them. This CDR3 contains 14 residues. The CDR3 sequence is CASSYRDSNQPQHF. The CDR3, as DNA: TGCGCCAGCAGCTACCGGGACTCCAATCAGCCCCAGCATTTT.

The chain couples TRBV2 to TRBJ1-2; TRBD1 agrees at 7 bases. Germline V CDR1 and CDR2: SNHLY, FYNNEI. J was trimmed by 5 bases and V by 5 bases; bases with no gene match: 8. The CDR3 sequence is 14 residues long. The CDR3 DNA sequence: TGTGCCAGCAGTCCCGGCAGGGGGAAGTATGGCTACACCTTC. Translated: CASSPGRGKYGYTF.

This sequence joins TRBV11-2 and TRBJ2-1, with 15 bases that match TRBD2. CDR1 is SGHAT and CDR2 is FQNNGV in the germline V gene. The CDR3 has 16 amino acids. J lost 8 bases, V lost 4 bases, and 6 bases had no gene match. CDR3 nucleotide sequence: TGTGCCAGCAGCTACCGGACTAGCGGGGGGGCCGATGAGCAGTTCTTC. It translates to CASSYRTSGGADEQFF. Combining the CDR3 with reference TRBV11-2 and TRBJ2-1 gives the whole variable domain EAGVAQSPRYKIIEKRQSVAFWCNPISGHATLYWYQQILGQGPKLLIQFQNNGVVDDSQLPKDRFSAERLKGVDSTLKIQPAKLEDSAVYLCASSYRTSGGADEQFFGPGTRLTVL.

This chain joins TRBV9 and TRBJ2-1, with 10 bases fitting TRBD2. With V trimmed by 0 bases and J by 7 bases, 13 bases remained unmatched. The germline gives CDR1 SGDLS, CDR2 YYNGEE. The CDR3 sequence is 18 residues long. In nucleotides, the CDR3 is TGTGCCAGCAGCGTAGGTCTAGCGGGAGTACCAGGGGTGAATGAGCAGTTCTTC. It specifies CASSVGLAGVPGVNEQFF. The variable domain in full, with the rest retrieved from reference TRBV9 and TRBJ2-1, is DSGVTQTPKHLITATGQRVTLRCSPRSGDLSVYWYQQSLDQGLQFLIQYYNGEERAKGNILERFSAQQFPDLHSELNLSSLELGDSALYFCASSVGLAGVPGVNEQFFGPGTRLTVL.

This chain joins TRBV13 and TRBJ2-7, with TRBD2 identical over 8 bases. CDR1 and CDR2 from the germline V gene are PRHDT and FYEKMQ (reference sequence). The CDR3 is 14 amino acids. Trimming took 2 bases from V and 3 from J; bases not matched to a gene: 3. The CDR3 bases are TGTGCCAGCAGCTTAATGGCGGGAGGCTACGAGCAGTACTTC. Its translation is CASSLMAGGYEQYF.

The CDR3 region is CASSLVGTGLDEQFF. The CDR3 DNA follows: TGTGCCAGCAGCTTAGTAGGGACAGGGTTGGATGAGCAGTTCTTC. The J gene is TRBJ2-1, the V gene TRBV7-3, with 9 bases that match TRBD1. The CDR3 is 15 amino acids. Germline assignment: CDR1 SGHTA and CDR2 FQGTGA. Germline trimming cut 2 bases from V and 8 bases from J; bases unmatched to any gene: 7.

Concerning this clone: Other DNA sequences of this sample code for an identical CDR3. The chain carries TRBV27 and TRBJ2-7, with a possible D match to TRBD1 (6 bases). The CDR3 loop spans 13 amino acids. Trimming left V 0 bases short and J 4 bases short, with 7 bases between. CDR1 is MNHEY and CDR2 is SMNVEV in the germline V gene (reference sequence). CDR3 loop: CASSLSQGYEQYF. Written as DNA, the CDR3 is TGTGCCAGCAGTTTATCTCAGGGGTACGAGCAGTACTTC.